Sequencing of this T cell receptor (beta chain) was carried out in a study of cytomegalovirus exposure and HLA in healthy donors. About the research overall: The same platform was used for the 120 or so validation repertoires as for the approximately 630 first-cohort repertoires, as reported in a later analysis. Study-level findings and limits: In vitro, three CMV-associated chains proved specific for CMV antigens.

As for this clone: Its antigen is undetermined.

Here immunoSEQ multiplex PCR was the method, and the copy in TCRdb shows in-frame clones only, minus some. Of about 170,000 clones listed, approximately 87% are singletons. While the first cohort had 600 to 800 subjects, the donors belonged to the separate validation cohort of about 120 subjects. Germline assignment: CDR1 MNHNS and CDR2 SASEGT. This CDR3 is 13 amino acids long. V lost 4 bases and J 9 bases, leaving 13 bases between the germline ends. This chain connects TRBV6-1 to TRBJ2-1; possible D gene TRBD1, 5 bases. Sequencing input: PBMCs. The clonotype was recovered from a woman under 40 in good health and CMV-seronegative. Written as DNA, the CDR3 is TGTGCCAGCAGTGGGGCCAGGGTTGGTGAGCAGTTCTTC. Translation gives CASSGARVGEQFF.